This TCR beta chain was captured in a study of T cell responses to AZD1222 COVID-19 vaccine. Sequenced by immunoSEQ multiplex PCR; TCRdb stores in-frame clones only, minus some. Of more than 95,000 clones listed, 75% to 90% are singletons. The clonotype was recovered from an adult in good health. Sequenced material: peripheral blood, taken on day 0 of AZD1222 vaccination.

The CDR3 sequence: CASSLGPGINEKLFF. The DNA for the CDR3 is TGTGCCAGCAGCTTGGGTCCGGGGATAAATGAAAAACTGTTTTTT. The gene calls are TRBV5-8 and TRBJ1-4; no clear D gene. Germline V lookup: CDR1 SGHTS, CDR2 YDEGEE. V lost 0 bases and J 5 bases, leaving 11 bases between the germline ends. The length of the CDR3 is 15 residues.